Detailed here is one T cell receptor (beta chain). Trimming took off 9 bases at V and 0 bases at J, with 19 bases between the two ends. The CDR3 consists of 16 residues. From germline, CDR1 is SNHLY and CDR2 FYNNEI. Using immunoSEQ multiplex PCR, the repertoire was profiled, and TCRdb retains in-frame clones only, with some absent. The sample contains some 1.4 million clones, more than 95% of which appear only once. These data belong to a study of shared clonotypes between healthy human individuals. The receptor was isolated from a man between 25 and 39 years old in good health. What was sequenced was naive CD4+ T cells sorted from blood. Subset of the sample: CD45RA+ positively selected. V gene TRBV2 combines with J gene TRBJ2-3; no definite D call. CDR3 nucleotides: TGTGCCAGTGCCCCAAGACCACAGTATAGCACAGATACGCAGTATTTT. Amino acid sequence: CASAPRPQYSTDTQYF.